The present T cell receptor (beta chain) was sequenced within a study of metastatic and nonmetastatic thyroid tumors. Turning to the study itself: Repertoire comparison spanned blood and tumor or nodule tissue of malignant and benign thyroid patients.

The entire patient cohort was treatment-naive prior to thyroid surgery. Per the study methods: The study's classifier, a distant-metastasis tool for papillary thyroid cancer, was built using CDR3 differences across clinicopathological groups. From the PCR reads, TCRdb re-called clones with MiXCR. The V and J calls were not made by the authors but by TCRdb's processing. Among under 60,000 clones listed, roughly 23% were seen once. This clone was picked up a small number of times. This CDR3 spans 13 amino acids. Trimming left V 5 bases short and J 0 bases short, with 7 bases between. Per the germline V gene, CDR1 is MNHEY and CDR2 is SVGEGT.

The chain recombines TRBV6-2 or TRBV6-3 with TRBJ2-5; D gene uncertain. Sequencing was performed on blood. This TCR derives from a male donor with papillary thyroid cancer or a benign thyroid nodule (not recorded which). Some clones in this sample may be carry-over from other donors' samples. The CDR3 nucleotides are TGTGCCAGCAGTCTCGGCGACCAAGAGACCCAGTACTTC. This encodes CASSLGDQETQYF.